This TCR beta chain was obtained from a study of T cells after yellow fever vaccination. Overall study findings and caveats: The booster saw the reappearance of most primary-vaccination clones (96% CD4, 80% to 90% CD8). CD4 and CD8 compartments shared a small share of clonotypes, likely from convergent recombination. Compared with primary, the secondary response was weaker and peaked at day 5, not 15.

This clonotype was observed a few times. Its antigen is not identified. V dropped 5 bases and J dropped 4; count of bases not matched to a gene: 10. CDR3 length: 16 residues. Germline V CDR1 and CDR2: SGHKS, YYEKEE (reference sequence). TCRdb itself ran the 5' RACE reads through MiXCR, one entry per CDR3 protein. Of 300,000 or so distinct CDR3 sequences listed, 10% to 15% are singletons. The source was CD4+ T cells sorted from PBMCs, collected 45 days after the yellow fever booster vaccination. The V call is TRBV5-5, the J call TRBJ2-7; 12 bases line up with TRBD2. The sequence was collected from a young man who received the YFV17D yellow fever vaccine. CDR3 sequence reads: CASSSPSGRVLYEQYF. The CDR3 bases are TGTGCCAGCAGTTCCCCTAGCGGGAGGGTTTTGTACGAGCAGTACTTC.